The TCR beta chain under discussion was sequenced for a study of regulatory T cells in long-lasting Graves disease. Whole-study results and caveats: Persistent Graves' patients showed less TCR diversity than newly diagnosed patients showed.

Combining iRepertoire HTBI primers with Arm-PCR of CDR3 regions, the authors built TCR beta libraries. TCRdb called the multiplex PCR reads again in MiXCR, with one record for every CDR3 protein. The sample shows under 450,000 distinct CDR3 sequences, 15% to 20% of them seen only once. This CDR3 is built from 14 residues. The V gene lost 1 base and the J gene lost 7 bases, with 13 bases spanning the gap. This clonotype was observed a few times. The antigen is undetermined. Time point defined: newly diagnosed GD, antithyroid drugs for less than 3 months. Construction of the TCR library relied on RNA isolated from PBMCs. The same specimen was also included in a second study, on T cells in Graves' hyperthyroidism and ophthalmopathy.

This sequence was found in a woman under 30 with Graves disease. The V gene is TRBV12-3 or TRBV12-4, the J gene TRBJ1-2; TRBD1 is a possible D gene (5 bases). The source was peripheral blood mononuclear cells (PBMCs), collected at new diagnosis, from a patient treated with antithyroid drugs. CDR3 bases: TGTGCCAGCAGTTTAGACAGGATATTAGGTGGCTACACCTTC. Protein sequence: CASSLDRILGGYTF.